This T cell receptor beta chain stems from a study of CD8+ T cells in alopecia areata. With regard to this clone: Its target is not known.

Isolated RNA was reverse transcribed into cDNA used as the sequencing template. Some clones are missing from TCRdb's copy, which holds only in-frame ones; the method was immunoSEQ multiplex PCR. The sample contains about 150,000 clones, around 87% of which appear only once. Per the germline V gene, CDR1 is MGHRA and CDR2 is YSYEKL. This CDR3 contains 14 residues. V lost 0 bases, J lost 6 bases, and 11 bases lay in between. Study outcomes and limitations: TCR sharing across patients was less clear than in mice, possibly HLA-related. It was lesional scalp, especially alopecia totalis/universalis, that showed higher clonality than normal scalp.

Sorting of PBMCs yielded the CD4+ and CD8+ T cells. This sequence was found in a human donor with alopecia areata. The input for sequencing was CD8+ T cells sorted from blood, taken at week 0. The chain links TRBV4-1 to TRBJ1-1; no definite D call. The CDR3 DNA reads TGCGCCAGCAGCCAAGATTGGGTTAGCGCTGAAGCTTTCTTT. The encoded protein is CASSQDWVSAEAFF.